The next 8 T cell receptor beta chains were all read from a single sample in a study of blood T cell repertoires in COVID-19 (dated by TCRdb to about 2020). Libraries were made using the immunoSEQ multiplex PCR assay. Here the immuneACCESS table is served through TCRdb, limited to in-frame sequences with V and J called. Missing clones are a known gap in these copies; in checked studies unresolved V genes cover under half, and the rest lacks a known reason. Within this sample are around 250,000 clones, with about four fifths of them counted one time only. The ten largest make up about 4.4% of the sample. Sequenced: peripheral blood. Every receptor here comes from a man aged 50-59 years with active or convalescent COVID-19.

The chain joins TRBV30 to TRBJ1-6; D may be TRBD1 (5 bases). Germline V CDR1 and CDR2: GTSNPN, SVGIG (reference sequence). The ends were cut back, 2 bases at V and 6 bases at J, with 8 bases in the middle. The CDR3 is 13 residues long. This CDR3 reads CAWSPQGNSPLHF. CDR3 coding DNA: TGTGCCTGGAGTCCTCAGGGTAATTCACCCCTCCACTTT.

The table lists this clone with many counts. The chain joins TRBV5-6 to TRBJ2-7; D is unresolved. The germline V and J ends were trimmed by 4 bases and 6 bases, with 8 bases remaining between them. Germline assignment: CDR1 SGHDT and CDR2 YYEEEE. CDR3 length equals 11 residues. The CDR3 bases are TGTGCCAGCAGCGCAGGTCCCGAGCAGTACTTC. Residues: CASSAGPEQYF.

The chain joins TRBV28 to TRBJ1-2, with D possibly TRBD1 on 5 matching bases. The CDR3 has 14 amino acids. The germline gives CDR1 MDHEN, CDR2 SYDVKM. Trimming cost V 3 bases and J 4 bases, with 12 bases left between them. CDR3 region: CASSFSTQGYGYTF. The CDR3 DNA reads as TGTGCCAGCAGTTTTTCAACTCAGGGCTATGGCTACACCTTC.

This chain uses TRBV6-5 with TRBJ1-1, with TRBD1 identical over 7 bases. Germline V CDR1 and CDR2: MNHEY, SVGAGI. Losses at the gene ends were 6 bases for V and 6 bases for J; bases not matched to a gene: 10. The CDR3 spans 14 residues. For the CDR3, the DNA is TGTGCCAGCAGATCCAAACAGGGGATGGCTGAAGCTTTCTTT. It is translated as CASRSKQGMAEAFF.

The CDR3 nucleotides read TGTGCCAGCAGCTTGGGTTTCCGGGACAGGGTAGGCGAGTACGGAGATACGCAGTATTTT. Its protein is CASSLGFRDRVGEYGDTQYF. J is TRBJ2-3 and V is TRBV5-4; TRBD1 aligns across 9 bases. The CDR3 is 20 amino acids. Germline CDR1 is SGHNT and CDR2 is YYREEE (reference sequence). J gave up 5 bases and V 0 bases, and 19 bases lay outside the gene matches. Filled out from reference TRBV5-4 and TRBJ2-3, the complete variable domain reads ETGVTQSPTHLIKTRGQQVTLRCSSQSGHNTVSWYQQALGQGPQFIFQYYREEENGRGNFPPRFSGLQFPNYSSELNVNALELDDSALYLCASSLGFRDRVGEYGDTQYFGPGTRLTVL.

This clone was seen repeatedly, ten times or more. The chain combines TRBV7-2 with TRBJ2-7; a possible D gene is TRBD2 (6 bases). V was shortened by 5 bases and J by 2 bases, with 16 bases between the two germline ends. The CDR3 runs 15 residues. The germline gives CDR1 SGHTA, CDR2 FQGNSA. The CDR3 reads CASSPQILATYEQYF. CDR3 nucleotides: TGTGCCAGCAGCCCTCAAATACTAGCAACCTACGAGCAGTACTTC.

CDR3 sequence reads: CASSRRGGRETQYF. CDR3 sequence (DNA): TGTGCCAGCAGCAGGCGGGGGGGCCGGGAGACCCAGTACTTC. The V and J genes are TRBV5-6 and TRBJ2-5; the match to TRBD2 covers 9 bases. CDR3 size: 14 residues. The V gene's germline CDR1 is SGHDT and CDR2 YYEEEE. Trimming took 4 bases from V and 5 from J; bases not matched to a gene: 6.

The chain recombines TRBV4-3 with TRBJ1-6; D gene uncertain. V shed 0 bases and J shed 8 bases, with 5 bases lying between them. The CDR3 is 13 residues long. Germline assignment: CDR1 LGHNA and CDR2 YSLEER. The CDR3 loop is CASSQDRDSPLHF. In DNA, the CDR3 is TGCGCCAGCAGCCAAGACCGGGATTCACCCCTCCACTTT.